The next 30 T cell receptor beta chains were all read from a single sample in a study of cytomegalovirus exposure and HLA in healthy donors. With 60 Vbeta and 13 Jbeta primers, the PCR was carried out. Some clones are missing from TCRdb's copy, which holds only in-frame ones; the method was immunoSEQ multiplex PCR. The sample carries some 200,000 clones, around 84% recorded once. The source material was PBMCs. Source of these receptors: a woman younger than 35 in good health and CMV-seronegative.

This clone came up once. The chain has TRBV28 and TRBJ1-4; D remains unclear. The germline V gene has CDR1 MDHEN and CDR2 SYDVKM. Trimming removed 3 bases at V and 8 bases at J, with 7 bases between. This CDR3 has 12 residues. The CDR3 protein is CASSLRWEKLFF. In DNA form, the CDR3 reads TGTGCCAGCAGTTTGCGGTGGGAAAAACTGTTTTTT.

The rearrangement joins TRBV6-1 to TRBJ1-5; D is perhaps TRBD1 (5 bases). Trimming removed 2 bases at V and 0 bases at J, with 20 bases between. CDR1 is MNHNS and CDR2 is SASEGT in the germline V gene. CDR3 size: 19 residues. Here the CDR3 DNA reads TGTGCCAGCAGTGAATTCCCTCACGGGGGGTCTTTTAGCAATCAGCCCCAGCATTTT. Translation: CASSEFPHGGSFSNQPQHF.

The J gene is TRBJ2-7, the V gene TRBV27; 10 bases agree with TRBD1. The CDR3 has 14 amino acids. With V trimmed by 3 bases and J by 6 bases, 5 bases remained unmatched. Germline loops: CDR1 MNHEY, CDR2 SMNVEV (reference sequence). This CDR3 reads CASSFRGQGPEQYF. CDR3 sequence (DNA): TGTGCCAGCAGTTTTAGGGGACAGGGGCCCGAGCAGTACTTC.

The V gene is TRBV5-1, the J gene TRBJ2-5; 10 bases line up with TRBD2. Trimming took 4 bases from V and 2 from J; bases not matched to a gene: 5. This CDR3 has 15 residues. In germline, CDR1 is SGHRS, CDR2 YFSETQ. The CDR3 spells CASSPRTSGQETQYF. In DNA form, the CDR3 reads TGCGCCAGCAGCCCCCGGACTAGCGGTCAAGAGACCCAGTACTTC.

This clone was counted between two and nine times. This rearrangement joins TRBV29-1 to TRBJ1-1; a possible D gene is TRBD1 (6 bases). CDR3 length: 13 residues. V was trimmed by 6 bases and J by 0 bases, leaving 11 bases between them. CDR1 and CDR2 from the germline V gene are SQVTM and ANQGSEA. CDR3 in amino acids: CSVDGTMNTEAFF. As DNA, the CDR3 is TGCAGCGTGGACGGGACAATGAACACTGAAGCTTTCTTT.

This CDR3 is CASSQLLAVGTDTQYF. DNA of the CDR3: TGCGCCAGCAGCCAGTTGCTAGCGGTCGGCACAGATACGCAGTATTTT. The rearrangement uses TRBV4-1 and TRBJ2-3, with 7 bases identical to TRBD2. Germline assignment: CDR1 MGHRA and CDR2 YSYEKL. The CDR3 spans 16 residues. V trimming: 3 bases; J trimming: 1 base; junction bases outside the gene matches: 7.

A few counts support this clone. The chain combines TRBV5-6 with TRBJ1-1; no reliable D call. Germline loops: CDR1 SGHDT, CDR2 YYEEEE. The CDR3 length is 13 residues. V gave up 4 bases and J gave up 3 bases, with 10 bases separating them. CDR3 sequence: CASSTLEDTEAFF. The CDR3 region has the DNA TGTGCCAGCAGCACCCTCGAGGACACTGAAGCTTTCTTT.

The chain recombines TRBV30 with TRBJ2-3; D gene ambiguous. Germline V gene data show CDR1 as GTSNPN and CDR2 as SVGIG (reference sequence). This CDR3 has 13 residues. Trimming took off 0 bases at V and 0 bases at J, with 4 bases between the two ends. CDR3 bases: TGTGCCTGGAGTGTACTGAGCACAGATACGCAGTATTTT. It specifies CAWSVLSTDTQYF.

This clone is a singleton in its sample. This chain connects TRBV2 to TRBJ1-6; D uncertain. Germline values: CDR1 SNHLY, CDR2 FYNNEI. The CDR3 contains 15 residues. The V end was cut by 1 base, the J end by 7 bases, with 11 bases between. DNA for the CDR3: TGTGCCAGCAGTGAAGAGGCAGGCCCAAATTCACCCCTCCACTTT. This translates into CASSEEAGPNSPLHF.

This clone was counted a few times. The CDR3 sequence: CASKTGAGTEAFF. In nucleotides, the CDR3 is TGTGCCAGCAAGACAGGGGCGGGCACTGAAGCTTTCTTT. The V and J genes are TRBV6-5 and TRBJ1-1; 8 positions agree with TRBD1. Looked up from germline, CDR1 is MNHEY and CDR2 is SVGAGI. This CDR3 contains 13 residues. V lost 7 bases, J lost 4 bases, and 5 bases stayed unmatched.

The rearrangement joins TRBV9 to TRBJ1-5; possible D gene TRBD1, 5 bases. Germline CDR1 reads SGDLS; CDR2 reads YYNGEE. V lost 4 bases and J 5 bases, leaving 10 bases between the germline ends. The CDR3 is 13 residues long. CDR3 residues: CASSFQGYQPQHF. The CDR3 DNA is TGTGCCAGCAGCTTCCAGGGTTATCAGCCCCAGCATTTT.

The CDR3 protein is CAWTQDTYGYTF. The CDR3, as DNA: TGTGCCTGGACCCAGGACACCTATGGCTACACCTTC. V usage is TRBV30 and J usage is TRBJ1-2; tentatively, D is TRBD1 (5 bases). V was shortened by 4 bases and J by 4 bases, with 10 bases between the two germline ends. CDR3 length: 12 amino acids. Germline CDR1 is GTSNPN and CDR2 is SVGIG (reference sequence).

A single count supports this clone. At one boundary the junction diverges from the germline segment, which might be a read error. The chain is built from TRBV7-9 and TRBJ1-1, with 7 nucleotides matching TRBD1. This CDR3 spans 16 amino acids. Germline V gene data show CDR1 as SEHNR and CDR2 as FQNEAQ (reference sequence). CDR3: CSSSSPGQSMNTEAFF. The DNA for the CDR3 is TGTTCCAGCAGCTCTCCGGGACAGAGCATGAACACTGAAGCTTTCTTT.

The gene calls are TRBV9 and TRBJ2-2; 8 bases match TRBD2. With 2 bases clipped from V and 4 bases from J, the junction kept 7 bases outside the gene matches. The CDR3 is made up of 16 amino acids. Germline V gene data show CDR1 as SGDLS and CDR2 as YYNGEE. CDR3 loop: CASSVGGGRSTGELFF. CDR3 DNA sequence: TGTGCCAGCAGCGTGGGAGGCGGGAGGTCCACCGGGGAGCTGTTTTTT.

The chain employs TRBV7-9 and TRBJ2-3; the match to TRBD1 covers 7 bases. V was clipped by 1 base and J by 4 bases; unmatched bases: 2. The CDR3 loop spans 14 amino acids. Germline CDR1 and CDR2: SEHNR and FQNEAQ (reference sequence). This chain's CDR3 is CASSLVQGADTQYF. The CDR3, as DNA: TGTGCCAGCAGCTTAGTGCAGGGGGCAGATACGCAGTATTTT. Variable domain in full (rest from reference TRBV7-9 and TRBJ2-3): DTGVSQNPRHKITKRGQNVTFRCDPISEHNRLYWYRQTLGQGPEFLTYFQNEAQLEKSRLLSDRFSAERPKGSFSTLEIQRTEQGDSAMYLCASSLVQGADTQYFGPGTRLTVL.

This rearrangement joins TRBV5-8 to TRBJ2-2, with D unresolved. This CDR3 spans 16 amino acids. CDR1 and CDR2 (germline): SGHTS, YDEGEE. Trimming cost V 1 base and J 0 bases, with 10 bases left between them. The DNA for the CDR3 is TGTGCCAGCAGCTTGTCGTGGCAGGCGAACACCGGGGAGCTGTTTTTT. Translated, it gives CASSLSWQANTGELFF. Based on the CDR3 plus reference TRBV5-8 and TRBJ2-2, the full variable domain is EAGVTQSPTHLIKTRGQQATLRCSPISGHTSVYWYQQALGLGLQFLLWYDEGEERNRGNFPPRFSGRQFPNYSSELNVNALELEDSALYLCASSLSWQANTGELFFGEGSRLTVL.

V is TRBV15 and J is TRBJ1-3; no clear D. The CDR3 contains 14 residues. Germline V gene lookup returns CDR1 LNHNV and CDR2 YYDKDF (reference sequence). Deletions cut 8 bases from V and 8 bases from J, with 19 bases between. The CDR3 loop is CATATIRGGDTIYF. CDR3 coding DNA: TGTGCCACCGCCACTATACGAGGTGGTGACACCATATATTTT.

This clone was found a few times. V and J are TRBV4-3 and TRBJ2-7; D might be TRBD1 (6 bases). CDR1 LGHNA and CDR2 YSLEER come from the germline V gene. This CDR3 has 16 amino acids. Trimming took 0 bases from V and 3 from J, leaving 15 bases between them. The chain's CDR3 is CASSQDYPQGHYEQYF. The CDR3 nucleotides are TGCGCCAGCAGCCAAGATTATCCACAGGGCCACTACGAGCAGTACTTC.

The chain uses TRBV27 and TRBJ2-1; 10 positions match TRBD2. This CDR3 comprises 17 residues. J gave up 0 bases and V 5 bases, and 7 bases lay outside the gene matches. CDR1 and CDR2 (germline): MNHEY, SMNVEV (reference sequence). DNA for the CDR3: TGTGCCAGCAGTCCTCCTAGCGGGAGCATCTCCTACAATGAGCAGTTCTTC. This translates into CASSPPSGSISYNEQFF.

The CDR3 coding sequence is TGCGCCAGCAGCTTGGAAAAGGGACAGGTGTTCTATTTT. It translates to CASSLEKGQVFYF. The chain carries TRBV5-1 and TRBJ2-3, with 8 bases fitting TRBD1. In germline, CDR1 is SGHRS, CDR2 YFSETQ. V lost 0 bases and J lost 15; bases outside the gene matches: 9. The CDR3 totals 13 residues.

The chain has TRBV9 and TRBJ2-5, with a possible D match to TRBD1 (6 bases). Germline V gives CDR1 SGDLS, CDR2 YYNGEE. V lost 0 bases and J 2 bases, leaving 11 bases between the germline ends. The CDR3 spans 15 residues. CDR3 bases: TGTGCCAGCAGCGTAGCTTGGGGGCGGCAAGAGACCCAGTACTTC. Translation: CASSVAWGRQETQYF.

The chain uses TRBV28 and TRBJ2-6; D may be TRBD1 (6 bases). The CDR3 length is 16 residues. V was cut by 0 bases and J by 0 bases, with 6 bases left in between. Per the germline V gene, CDR1 is MDHEN and CDR2 is SYDVKM. This CDR3 is CASSLWGASGANVLTF. Written as DNA, the CDR3 is TGTGCCAGCAGTTTATGGGGGGCCTCTGGGGCCAACGTCCTGACTTTC.

This clone was counted a few times. The CDR3 region is CASSQEGLAGGLDEQYF. CDR3 DNA: TGCGCCAGCAGCCAAGAAGGGCTAGCGGGAGGACTTGACGAGCAGTACTTC. V usage is TRBV4-3 and J usage is TRBJ2-7; 11 nucleotides line up with TRBD2. V lost 0 bases to trimming and J lost 5 bases; unmatched junction nucleotides: 9. The CDR3 totals 17 residues. Germline CDR1 reads LGHNA; CDR2 reads YSLEER.

The chain combines TRBV19 with TRBJ1-2; D is unresolved. Germline V lookup: CDR1 LNHDA, CDR2 SQIVND (reference sequence). The V end was cut by 3 bases, the J end by 0 bases, with 8 bases between. The CDR3 extends over 14 amino acids. This CDR3 reads CASSIGVSNYGYTF. The CDR3 nucleotides are TGTGCCAGTAGTATCGGGGTCTCTAACTATGGCTACACCTTC.

The chain employs TRBV19 and TRBJ1-1; 8 bases fit TRBD1. The CDR3 sequence is 12 residues long. With 3 bases clipped from V and 6 bases from J, the junction kept 0 bases outside the gene matches. Looked up from germline, CDR1 is LNHDA and CDR2 is SQIVND (reference sequence). CDR3 DNA sequence: TGTGCCAGTAGTATCAGGGGGCCTGAAGCTTTCTTT. Residues: CASSIRGPEAFF.

This clone has only one observation. This sequence joins TRBV27 and TRBJ2-2, with D maybe TRBD2 (7 bases). CDR1 MNHEY and CDR2 SMNVEV come from the germline V gene (reference sequence). The CDR3 consists of 16 residues. Trimming removed 3 bases from V and 8 bases from J, with 19 bases in between. As DNA, the CDR3 is TGTGCCAGCAGTTTTATAGGGGGGGCGAACGAGGGGGAGCTGTTTTTT. This sequence encodes CASSFIGGANEGELFF.

The rearrangement uses TRBV5-4 and TRBJ1-5; the match to TRBD1 covers 7 bases. Germline V gene lookup returns CDR1 SGHNT and CDR2 YYREEE (reference sequence). The V and J ends lost 3 bases and 3 bases, in that order; junction bases with no gene match: 12. The CDR3 has 17 residues. CDR3 nucleotides: TGTGCCAGCAGCTACACACCAGAAGGACAGGACAATCAGCCCCAGCATTTT. Translating it yields CASSYTPEGQDNQPQHF.

The chain joins TRBV7-2 to TRBJ1-3; D may be TRBD1 (6 bases). Germline V gene sequence: CDR1 SGHTA, CDR2 FQGNSA. The CDR3 contains 16 residues. V was pared by 4 bases and J by 0 bases, with 13 bases between. Here the CDR3 reads CASSYRTAFSGNTIYF. In DNA, the CDR3 is TGTGCCAGCAGCTATCGGACAGCCTTCTCTGGAAACACCATATATTTT.

The chain employs TRBV7-9 and TRBJ2-7; the D gene is possibly TRBD1 (7 bases). This CDR3 has 16 amino acids. Germline loops: CDR1 SEHNR, CDR2 FQNEAQ (reference sequence). CDR3 bases: TGTTCCAGCAGCTTCCCGGCAGGGGGGTTTGGGAACGAGCAGTACGTC. Translating gives CSSSFPAGGFGNEQYV.

This clone was observed once. The DNA of the CDR3 is TGTGCCAACGCTGCAGGGGGGTCCACAGATACGCAGTATTTT. Its protein is CANAAGGSTDTQYF. The gene calls are TRBV7-2 and TRBJ2-3, with D tentatively TRBD1 (7 bases). In germline, CDR1 is SGHTA, CDR2 FQGNSA. CDR3 size: 14 residues. Trimming cost V 10 bases and J 2 bases, with 16 bases left between them.